This paragraph reports one TCR beta chain. Germline assignment: CDR1 LNHDA and CDR2 SQIVND (reference sequence). The CDR3 sequence is 19 residues long. After removal of 2 bases from V and 7 bases from J, the junction contained 17 bases not matched to a gene. This entry belongs to a study of cytomegalovirus exposure and HLA in healthy donors. PCR amplification relied on 60 Vbeta primers (plus 13 Jbeta primers). Clones were sequenced by immunoSEQ multiplex PCR, and TCRdb holds only the in-frame ones, with some missing. This sample has 300,000 or so clones, with 84% found just once. Sequenced material: PBMCs. The receptor comes from a woman between 40 and 55 years old in good health and CMV-seropositive. This sequence joins TRBV19 and TRBJ2-1; 10 bases match TRBD2. DNA for the CDR3: TGTGCCAGTAGTATAAATGGGGGACCTAGCGGGAGTTGGAGAAATGAGCAGTTCTTC. As protein: CASSINGGPSGSWRNEQFF. Together with reference TRBV19 and TRBJ2-1, the CDR3 gives the full variable domain: DGGITQSPKYLFRKEGQNVTLSCEQNLNHDAMYWYRQDPGQGLRLIYYSQIVNDFQKGDIAEGYSVSREKKESFPLTVTSAQKNPTAFYLCASSINGGPSGSWRNEQFFGPGTRLTVL.